These T cell receptor beta chains were read from a single sample in a study of T cell responses to AZD1222 COVID-19 vaccine. Assay used: immunoSEQ multiplex PCR; TCRdb lists only in-frame clones, some missing. The sample shows around 120,000 clones, around 90% of them seen only once. Source: peripheral blood, taken on day 0 of AZD1222 vaccination. Every receptor here comes from an adult in good health. Each CDR3 is given with its conserved first and last residue. D genes are given only for firm matches. Rows give clone size only sometimes, using once, few, many, or a class for an expanded clone.

size: -
D: -
J: TRBJ2-1
V: TRBV6-2/TRBV6-3
DNA: TGTGCCAGCAGTTACCCCAACACTTACAATGAGCAGTTCTTC
CDR3: CASSYPNTYNEQFF

size: -
D: -
J: TRBJ2-2
V: TRBV3-1/TRBV3-2
DNA: TGTGCCAGCAGGGAGGCTACGACAGCCGGGGAGCTGTTTTTT
CDR3: CASREATTAGELFF

size: -
D: -
J: TRBJ2-5
V: TRBV24-1
DNA: TGTGCCACCAGTGTGTCGGGGTCGCGAGAGACCCAGTACTTC
CDR3: CATSVSGSRETQYF

size: -
D: -
J: TRBJ2-7
V: TRBV28
DNA: TGTGCCAGCAGTCTCGACAGCTTACTTTCCTACGAGCAGTACTTC
CDR3: CASSLDSLLSYEQYF

size: -
D: TRBD1
J: TRBJ1-2
V: TRBV28
DNA: TGTGCCACCGCTTTTGGAGGGACAGGGAGGACTGGCTACACCTTC
CDR3: CATAFGGTGRTGYTF

size: -
D: TRBD2
J: TRBJ2-7
V: TRBV29-1
DNA: TGCAGCGTTGAACTAGCGGGAGGCACCTACGAGCAGTACTTC
CDR3: CSVELAGGTYEQYF

size: -
D: -
J: TRBJ2-2
V: TRBV6-5
DNA: TGTGCCAGCCGTACCACGGGGACCGGGGAGCCGTTTTTT
CDR3: CASRTTGTGEPFF

size: -
D: TRBD1
J: TRBJ1-2
V: TRBV5-1
DNA: TGCGCCAGCAGCTCAGCGACAGGGGGGAACTATGGCTACACCTTC
CDR3: CASSSATGGNYGYTF

size: few
D: -
J: TRBJ1-4
V: TRBV19
DNA: TGTGCCAGTAGAAGGGGCGCCTCCTCAACGACTAATGAAAAACTGTTTTTT
CDR3: CASRRGASSTTNEKLFF

size: -
D: TRBD1
J: TRBJ1-3
V: TRBV28
DNA: TGTGCCAGCAGTCGAACCGGGACAGATATTAACACCATATATTTT
CDR3: CASSRTGTDINTIYF

size: few
D: -
J: TRBJ1-5
V: TRBV19
DNA: TGTGCCAGTACGGAACGATATAGCAATCAGCCCCAGCATTTT
CDR3: CASTERYSNQPQHF

size: -
D: TRBD2
J: TRBJ2-1
V: TRBV5-6
DNA: TGTGCCAGCAGCACCACAACTAGCGGGCCCTGGAATGAGCAGTTCTTC
CDR3: CASSTTTSGPWNEQFF

size: -
D: TRBD1
J: TRBJ2-1
V: TRBV7-3
DNA: TGTGCCAGCAGCGCGGACAGGGCCTACAATGAGCAGTTCTTC
CDR3: CASSADRAYNEQFF

size: -
D: -
J: TRBJ2-6
V: TRBV3-1/TRBV3-2
DNA: TGTGCCAGCAGCCAAGAGTGGGCCGGCAGCTCTGGGGCCAACGTCCTGACTTTC
CDR3: CASSQEWAGSSGANVLTF

size: -
D: -
J: TRBJ2-7
V: TRBV28
DNA: TGTGCCAGCAGTTACGGACACCTATTCTACGAGCAGTACTTC
CDR3: CASSYGHLFYEQYF

size: -
D: -
J: TRBJ1-6
V: TRBV5-1
DNA: TGCGCCAGCAGCGGCAGCTCCTATAATTCACCCCTCCACTTT
CDR3: CASSGSSYNSPLHF

size: -
D: -
J: TRBJ1-1
V: TRBV7-6
DNA: TGTGCCAGCAGCCCAGGACCGGAGAACACTGAAGCTTTCTTT
CDR3: CASSPGPENTEAFF

size: -
D: -
J: TRBJ1-3
V: TRBV19
DNA: TGTGCCAGTAACTTACCCCCGGGAAACACCATATATTTT
CDR3: CASNLPPGNTIYF

size: -
D: TRBD2
J: TRBJ2-1
V: TRBV11-2
DNA: TGTGCCAGCACCCCGGAGCGGGGGGGATTTCCTAATGAGCAGTTCTTC
CDR3: CASTPERGGFPNEQFF

size: -
D: -
J: TRBJ1-5
V: TRBV5-1
DNA: TGCGCCAGCAGCGCGACAGGAGATCAGCCCCAGCATTTT
CDR3: CASSATGDQPQHF

size: -
D: -
J: TRBJ2-1
V: TRBV6-2/TRBV6-3
DNA: TGTGCCAGCAGCCCCCTCTTGCATGAGCAGTTCTTC
CDR3: CASSPLLHEQFF

size: once
D: TRBD2
J: TRBJ2-1
V: TRBV28
DNA: TGTGCCAGCAACCTCCTTAGCGGGAGTCTCTACAATGAGCAGTTCTTC
CDR3: CASNLLSGSLYNEQFF

size: -
D: -
J: TRBJ2-2
V: TRBV3-1/TRBV3-2
DNA: TGTGCCAGCAGCCGAGCCCGACGACCAAGCACCGGGGAGCTGTTTTTT
CDR3: CASSRARRPSTGELFF

size: -
D: -
J: TRBJ1-3
V: TRBV3-1/TRBV3-2
DNA: TGTGCCAGCAGCCAAGGACAGGTCCGGGGAAACACCATATATTTT
CDR3: CASSQGQVRGNTIYF

size: once
D: -
J: TRBJ1-3
V: TRBV5-6
DNA: TGTGCCAGCAGCTTCTATTCTCAGGGGTCTGGAAACACCATATATTTT
CDR3: CASSFYSQGSGNTIYF

size: -
D: TRBD1
J: TRBJ2-7
V: TRBV18
DNA: TGTGCCAGCTCGACAGACAGGGCCGAGCAGTACTTC
CDR3: CASSTDRAEQYF

size: -
D: TRBD1
J: TRBJ1-4
V: TRBV30
DNA: TGTGCCTGGAACCGCAGGGGGCCTACTAATGAAAAACTGTTTTTT
CDR3: CAWNRRGPTNEKLFF

size: -
D: -
J: TRBJ1-1
V: TRBV10-2
DNA: TGCGCCAGCAGTGAATACAGGGCGGAGACTGAAGCTTTCTTT
CDR3: CASSEYRAETEAFF

size: -
D: TRBD2
J: TRBJ2-1
V: TRBV5-5
DNA: TGTGCCAGCAGCTCAATTAGCGGGAGCTCCTACAATGAGCAGTTCTTC
CDR3: CASSSISGSSYNEQFF

size: -
D: -
J: TRBJ1-1
V: TRBV19
DNA: TGTGCCAGTACCCCGGGCCGGCAGGGGCACACTGAAGCTTTCTTT
CDR3: CASTPGRQGHTEAFF

size: -
D: -
J: TRBJ2-3
V: TRBV6-5
DNA: TGTGCCAGCACCAGGACGATTACTAGCACAGATACGCAGTATTTT
CDR3: CASTRTITSTDTQYF

size: -
D: -
J: TRBJ2-1
V: TRBV2
DNA: TGTGCCAGCATTTTTTCGAGACTGGAGTTCTTC
CDR3: CASIFSRLEFF

size: -
D: -
J: TRBJ2-7
V: TRBV5-4
DNA: TGTGCCAGCAGAACCTGGGGGGCGGGTAGTGGGTACGAGCAGTACTTC
CDR3: CASRTWGAGSGYEQYF